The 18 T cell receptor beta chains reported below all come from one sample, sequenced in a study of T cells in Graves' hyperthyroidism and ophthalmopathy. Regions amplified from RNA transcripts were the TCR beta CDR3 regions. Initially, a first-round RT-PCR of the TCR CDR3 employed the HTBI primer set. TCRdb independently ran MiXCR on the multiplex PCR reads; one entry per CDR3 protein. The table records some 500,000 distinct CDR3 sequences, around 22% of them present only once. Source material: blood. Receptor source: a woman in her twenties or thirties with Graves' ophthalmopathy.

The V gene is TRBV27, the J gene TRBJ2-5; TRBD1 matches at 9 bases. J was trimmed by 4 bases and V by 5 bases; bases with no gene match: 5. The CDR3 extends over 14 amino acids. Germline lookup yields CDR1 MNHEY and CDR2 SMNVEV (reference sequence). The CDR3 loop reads CASSNPGQGETQYF. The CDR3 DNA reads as TGTGCCAGCAGTAATCCGGGACAGGGAGAGACCCAGTACTTC.

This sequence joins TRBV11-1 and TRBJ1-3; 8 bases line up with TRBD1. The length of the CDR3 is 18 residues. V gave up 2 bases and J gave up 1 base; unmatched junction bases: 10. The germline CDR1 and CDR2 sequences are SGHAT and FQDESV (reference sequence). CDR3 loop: CASSLYSGQGPSGNTIYF. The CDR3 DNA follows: TGTGCCAGCAGCTTATATTCCGGACAGGGACCTTCTGGAAACACCATATATTTT.

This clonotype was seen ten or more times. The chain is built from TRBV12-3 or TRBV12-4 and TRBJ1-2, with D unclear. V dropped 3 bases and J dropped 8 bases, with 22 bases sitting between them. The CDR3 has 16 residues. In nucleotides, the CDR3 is TGTGCCAGCAGTTTTCGGAGAAACAACCCGGCTTGGGGCTACACCTTC. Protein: CASSFRRNNPAWGYTF.

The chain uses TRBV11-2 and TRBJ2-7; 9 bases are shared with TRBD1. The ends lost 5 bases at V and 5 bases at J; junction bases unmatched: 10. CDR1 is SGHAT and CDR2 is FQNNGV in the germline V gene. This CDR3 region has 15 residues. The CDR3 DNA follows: TGTGCCAGCAGCCCAGGAAGGACAGGGGTCGACGAGCAGTACTTC. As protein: CASSPGRTGVDEQYF.

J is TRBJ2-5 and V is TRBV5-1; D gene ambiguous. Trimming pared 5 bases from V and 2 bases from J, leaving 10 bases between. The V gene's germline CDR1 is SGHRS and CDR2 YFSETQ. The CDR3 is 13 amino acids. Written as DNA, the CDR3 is TGCGCCAGCAGTAGGCTAGGGCAAGAGACCCAGTACTTC. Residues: CASSRLGQETQYF.

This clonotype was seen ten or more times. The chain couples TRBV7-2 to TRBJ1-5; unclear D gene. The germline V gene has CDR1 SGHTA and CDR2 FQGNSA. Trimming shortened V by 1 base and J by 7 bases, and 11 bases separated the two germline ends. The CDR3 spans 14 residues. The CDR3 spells CASSLGLSVQPQHF. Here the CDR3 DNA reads TGTGCCAGCAGCTTAGGTTTGAGCGTACAGCCCCAGCATTTT.

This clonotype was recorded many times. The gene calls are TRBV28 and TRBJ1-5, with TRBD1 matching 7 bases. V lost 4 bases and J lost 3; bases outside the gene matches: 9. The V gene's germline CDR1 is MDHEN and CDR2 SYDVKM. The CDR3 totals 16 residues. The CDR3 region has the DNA TGTGCCAGCAGTTCAGGACCTGGGACAGACAATCAGCCCCAGCATTTT. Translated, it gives CASSSGPGTDNQPQHF.

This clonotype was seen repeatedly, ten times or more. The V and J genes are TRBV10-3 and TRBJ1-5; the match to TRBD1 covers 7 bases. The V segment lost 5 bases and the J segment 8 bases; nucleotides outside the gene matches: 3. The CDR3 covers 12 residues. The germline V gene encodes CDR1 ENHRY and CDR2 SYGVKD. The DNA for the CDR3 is TGTGCCATCAGTAAAGGGGGCGAGCCCCAGCATTTT. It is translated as CAISKGGEPQHF.

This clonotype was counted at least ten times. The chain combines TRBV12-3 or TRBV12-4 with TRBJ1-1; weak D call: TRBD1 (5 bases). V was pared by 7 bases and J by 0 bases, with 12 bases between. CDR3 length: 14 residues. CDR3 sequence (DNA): TGTGCCAGCAAAATCGGACAAATGAACACTGAAGCTTTCTTT. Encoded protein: CASKIGQMNTEAFF.

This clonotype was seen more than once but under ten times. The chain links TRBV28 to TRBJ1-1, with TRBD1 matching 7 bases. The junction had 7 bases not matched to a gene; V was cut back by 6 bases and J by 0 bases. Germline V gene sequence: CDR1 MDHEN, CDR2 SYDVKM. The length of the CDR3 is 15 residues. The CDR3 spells CASRPRGMMNTEAFF. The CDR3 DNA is TGTGCCAGCAGACCCAGGGGGATGATGAACACTGAAGCTTTCTTT.

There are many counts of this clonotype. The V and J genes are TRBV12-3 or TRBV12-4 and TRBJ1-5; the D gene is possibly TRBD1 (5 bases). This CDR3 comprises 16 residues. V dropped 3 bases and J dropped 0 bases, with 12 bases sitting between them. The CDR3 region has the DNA TGTGCCAGCAGTTTTGGCGGGACGAATAGCAATCAGCCCCAGCATTTT. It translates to CASSFGGTNSNQPQHF.

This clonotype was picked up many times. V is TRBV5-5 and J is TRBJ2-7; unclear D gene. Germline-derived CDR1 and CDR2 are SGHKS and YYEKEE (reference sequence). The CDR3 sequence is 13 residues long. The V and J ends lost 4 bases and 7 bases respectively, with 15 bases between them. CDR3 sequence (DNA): TGTGCCAGCAGCCCGTATACAGAGGTAGAGCAGTACTTC. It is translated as CASSPYTEVEQYF.

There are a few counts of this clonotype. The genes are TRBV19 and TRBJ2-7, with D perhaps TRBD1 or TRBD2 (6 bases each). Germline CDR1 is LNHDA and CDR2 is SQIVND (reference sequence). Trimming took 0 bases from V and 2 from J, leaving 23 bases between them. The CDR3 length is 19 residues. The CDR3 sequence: CASSIDLRHRGHPPYEQYF. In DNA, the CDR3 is TGTGCCAGTAGTATAGATCTTCGTCATCGGGGGCACCCCCCCTACGAGCAGTACTTC. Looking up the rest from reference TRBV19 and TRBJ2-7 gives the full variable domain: DGGITQSPKYLFRKEGQNVTLSCEQNLNHDAMYWYRQDPGQGLRLIYYSQIVNDFQKGDIAEGYSVSREKKESFPLTVTSAQKNPTAFYLCASSIDLRHRGHPPYEQYFGPGTRLTVT.

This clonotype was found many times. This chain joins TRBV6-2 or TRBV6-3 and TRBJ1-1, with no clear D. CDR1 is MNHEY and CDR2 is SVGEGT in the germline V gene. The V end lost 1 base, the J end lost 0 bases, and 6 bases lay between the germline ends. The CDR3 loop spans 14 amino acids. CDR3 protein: CASSYLSLNTEAFF. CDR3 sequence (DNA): TGTGCCAGCAGTTACTTGTCGTTGAACACTGAAGCTTTCTTT.

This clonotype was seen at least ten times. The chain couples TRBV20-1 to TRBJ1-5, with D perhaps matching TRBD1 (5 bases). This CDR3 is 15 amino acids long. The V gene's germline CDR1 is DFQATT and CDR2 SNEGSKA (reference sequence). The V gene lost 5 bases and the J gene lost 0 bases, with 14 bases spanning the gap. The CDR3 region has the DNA TGCAGTGCTTGGAGGGGTATGGGTAGCAATCAGCCCCAGCATTTT. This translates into CSAWRGMGSNQPQHF.

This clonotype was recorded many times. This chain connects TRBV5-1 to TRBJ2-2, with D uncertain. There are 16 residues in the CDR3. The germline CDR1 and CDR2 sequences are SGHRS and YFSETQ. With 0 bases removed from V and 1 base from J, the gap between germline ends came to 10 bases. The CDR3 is CASSLESILNTGELFF. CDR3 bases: TGCGCCAGCAGCTTGGAGTCGATTCTGAACACCGGGGAGCTGTTTTTT.

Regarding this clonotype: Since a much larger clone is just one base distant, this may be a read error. CDR3 DNA: TGCAGCGTTGAAGATGCGGAAACGGGAGGGGCCGGGGAGCTGTTTTTT. It codes for CSVEDAETGGAGELFF. The chain couples TRBV29-1 to TRBJ2-2; TRBD2 agrees at 8 bases. CDR3 length: 16 residues. The germline CDR1 and CDR2 sequences are SQVTM and ANQGSEA. Germline trimming cut 0 bases from V and 6 bases from J; bases unmatched to any gene: 9.

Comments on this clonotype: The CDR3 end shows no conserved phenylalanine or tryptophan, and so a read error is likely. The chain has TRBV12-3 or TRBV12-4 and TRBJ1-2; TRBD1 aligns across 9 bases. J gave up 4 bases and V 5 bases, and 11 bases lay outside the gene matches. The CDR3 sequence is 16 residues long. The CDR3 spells CASSTLGGQGFYGYTL. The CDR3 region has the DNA TGTGCCAGCAGTACCTTAGGGGGACAGGGATTCTATGGCTACACCTTG.